A single TCR beta chain is shown here with its context. These data come from a study of blood T cell repertoires in COVID-19. J lost 0 bases, V lost 6 bases, and 13 bases had no gene match. The CDR3 covers 18 residues. Germline V lookup: CDR1 KGHSH, CDR2 LQKENI. Sequencing was performed with immunoSEQ multiplex PCR; in TCRdb, only in-frame clones are kept and a portion is missing. Of 95,000 to 150,000 clones listed, about 79% were seen once; the top ten hold under 3%. The chain joins TRBV18 to TRBJ2-4, with TRBD1 matching 8 bases. This TCR came from a man between 65 and 85 years old with acute or convalescent COVID-19. Sequenced input: peripheral blood. DNA of the CDR3: TGTGCCAGCTCTACCCGGACAGGGCGACAACTAGCCAAAAACATTCAGTACTTC. Amino acids: CASSTRTGRQLAKNIQYF.